This T cell receptor beta chain comes out of a study of CD8+CD57+ T cells in acquired aplastic anemia. For CDR3 and TCR beta VDJ profiling, genomic DNA was the template used. TCRdb analysed the reads with MiXCR anew, one entry per CDR3 protein. The table includes about 160,000 distinct CDR3 sequences, about half detected once. Those patients picked for sequencing had displayed CD8+CD57+ cell expansion on flow cytometry. The clonotype originates from a human donor with aplastic anemia. The specimen was sorted CD4+, CD8+, or CD8+CD57+ T cells (not recorded which) from PBMCs.

CDR3 amino acids: CASSTGRDTEAFF. Here the CDR3 DNA reads TGTGCCAGTAGTACCGGGCGGGACACTGAAGCTTTCTTT. The chain links TRBV19 to TRBJ1-1; D not resolved. Trimming left V 4 bases short and J 3 bases short, with 9 bases between. Germline-derived CDR1 and CDR2 are LNHDA and SQIVND (reference sequence). This CDR3 comprises 13 residues.